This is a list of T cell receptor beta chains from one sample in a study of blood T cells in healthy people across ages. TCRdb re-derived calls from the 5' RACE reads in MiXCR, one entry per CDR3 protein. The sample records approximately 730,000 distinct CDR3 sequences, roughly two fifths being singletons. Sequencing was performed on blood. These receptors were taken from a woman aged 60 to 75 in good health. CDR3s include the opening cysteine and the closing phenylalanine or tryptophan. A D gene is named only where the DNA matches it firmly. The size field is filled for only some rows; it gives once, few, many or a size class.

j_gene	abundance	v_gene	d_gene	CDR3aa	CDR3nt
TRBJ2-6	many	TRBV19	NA	CASSRGAGANVLTF	TGTGCCAGTAGTAGAGGCGCTGGGGCCAACGTCCTGACTTTC
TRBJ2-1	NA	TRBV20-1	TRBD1	CSPRGGPNEQFF	TGCAGTCCTAGAGGGGGCCCGAATGAGCAGTTCTTC
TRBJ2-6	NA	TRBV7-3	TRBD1	CASSSSGTGVLSGANVLTF	TGTGCCAGCAGCTCATCCGGGACAGGGGTCCTTTCTGGGGCCAACGTCCTGACTTTC
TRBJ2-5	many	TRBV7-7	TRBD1	CASSLEQGARETQYF	TGTGCTAGCAGCTTAGAACAGGGGGCGCGGGAGACCCAGTACTTC
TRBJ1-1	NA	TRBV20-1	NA	CSARTTGMNTEAFF	TGCAGTGCTAGAACAACTGGGATGAACACTGAAGCTTTCTTT
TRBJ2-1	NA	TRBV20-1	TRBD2	CSAPLNSGGAYQETQFF	TGCAGTGCTCCGCTTAATAGCGGGGGGGCGTACCAAGAGACCCAGTTCTTC
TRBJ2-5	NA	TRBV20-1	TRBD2	CSAKGSSGGLETQYF	TGCAGTGCGAAGGGCTCTAGCGGGGGTTTGGAGACCCAGTACTTC
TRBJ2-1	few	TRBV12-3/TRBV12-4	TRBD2	CASSVGTSGIWFF	TGTGCCAGCAGTGTGGGGACTAGCGGGATCTGGTTCTTC
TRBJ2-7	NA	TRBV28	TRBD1	CASNSDRDEQYF	TGTGCCAGCAATAGCGACAGGGACGAGCAGTACTTC
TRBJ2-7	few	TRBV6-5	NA	CASSYKDSYEQYF	TGTGCCAGCAGTTACAAGGACTCCTACGAGCAGTACTTC
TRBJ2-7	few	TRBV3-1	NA	CASSQRVRDEQYF	TGTGCCAGCAGCCAGAGGGTTCGGGACGAGCAGTACTTC
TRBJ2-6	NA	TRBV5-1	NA	CASSLFGSGDLISGANVLTF	TGCGCCAGCAGCTTGTTCGGGTCTGGGGACCTCATCTCTGGGGCCAACGTCCTGACTTTC
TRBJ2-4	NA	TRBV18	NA	CASSPGGPGDIQYF	TGTGCCAGCTCACCAGGGGGGCCCGGTGACATTCAGTACTTC
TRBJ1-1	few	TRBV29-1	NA	CSARDSAEAFF	TGCAGCGCCAGGGATTCGGCTGAAGCTTTCTTT
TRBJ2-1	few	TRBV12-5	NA	CASGTAGPYSPTQFF	TGTGCTAGTGGTACCGCGGGACCCTATAGCCCGACCCAGTTCTTC
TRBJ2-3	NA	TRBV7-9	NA	CASSPLKDTQYF	TGTGCCAGCAGCCCACTCAAAGATACGCAGTATTTT
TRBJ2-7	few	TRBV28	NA	CASSPTLGGSYEQYF	TGTGCCAGCAGTCCAACCCTGGGGGGCTCCTACGAGCAGTACTTC
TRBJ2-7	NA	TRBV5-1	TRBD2	CASSLTRASGGLSSYNEQYF	TGCGCCAGCAGCTTAACCCGGGCTAGCGGGGGGTTGAGCTCCTACAATGAGCAGTACTTC
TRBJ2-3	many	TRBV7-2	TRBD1	CASSMDRVMSDTQYF	TGTGCCAGCAGCATGGACAGGGTCATGTCAGATACGCAGTATTTT
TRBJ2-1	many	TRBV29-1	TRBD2	CSVEGGQTSGSYNEQFF	TGCAGCGTTGAAGGGGGCCAGACTAGCGGTAGTTACAATGAGCAGTTCTTC
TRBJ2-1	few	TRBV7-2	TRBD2	CASSPPGREYNNEQFF	TGTGCCAGCAGCCCCCCCGGGCGGGAGTATAACAATGAGCAGTTCTTC
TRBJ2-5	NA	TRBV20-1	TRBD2	CSATQSSGSSETQYF	TGCAGTGCTACGCAATCGAGCGGGAGCTCAGAGACCCAGTACTTC
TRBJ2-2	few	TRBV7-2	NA	CASSLGWAGELFF	TGTGCCAGCAGCTTAGGGTGGGCCGGGGAGCTGTTTTTT
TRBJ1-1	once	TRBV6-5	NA	CAGSLGNRGTEAFF	TGTGCCGGCAGTTTAGGGAATCGGGGGACTGAAGCTTTCTTT
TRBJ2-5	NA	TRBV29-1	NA	CSVDPVPGQSETQYF	TGCAGCGTCGACCCCGTCCCTGGGCAATCGGAGACCCAGTACTTC
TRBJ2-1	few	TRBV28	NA	CASLKFVGTGAARGFF	NA
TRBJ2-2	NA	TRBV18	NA	CASSPTGSNTGELFF	TGTGCCAGCTCACCAACAGGATCGAACACCGGGGAGCTGTTTTTT